The 26 T cell receptor beta chains below were found in one sample sequenced in a study of blood T cells in healthy people across ages. Next came a second PCR, run for about 7 to 12 cycles, which used a sample-barcoded 5' primer along with a J-beta primer mix. TCRdb processed the 5' RACE reads anew with MiXCR; each CDR3 protein has one entry. Altogether nearly 800,000 distinct CDR3 sequences are present, around 25% being singletons, with the ten largest covering 3% to 4%. The sample also formed part of further work on T cells of mothers and their children.

The specimen was blood. Receptor source: a boy aged 5-17 years in good health.

The rearrangement uses TRBV18 and TRBJ1-4, with D perhaps TRBD1 (5 bases). This CDR3 spans 13 amino acids. Germline V gives CDR1 KGHSH, CDR2 LQKENI. V was trimmed by 6 bases and J by 8 bases, leaving 13 bases between them. The DNA of the CDR3 is TGTGCCAGCTCGACCGGGACGGCGGAAAAACTGTTTTTT. Translation: CASSTGTAEKLFF. The whole variable domain, filled in from reference TRBV18 and TRBJ1-4, reads NAGVMQNPRHLVRRRGQEARLRCSPMKGHSHVYWYRQLPEEGLKFMVYLQKENIIDESGMPKERFSAEFPKEGPSILRIQQVVRGDSAAYFCASSTGTAEKLFFGSGTQLSVL.

This clonotype was picked up a small number of times. The chain is built from TRBV28 and TRBJ1-5; TRBD1 might be the D (6 bases). The V end lost 5 bases, the J end lost 2 bases, and 19 bases lay between the germline ends. CDR3 length: 17 amino acids. Germline values: CDR1 MDHEN, CDR2 SYDVKM. CDR3 coding DNA: TGTGCCAGCAGTCCCCCGCCCGGGGGCAGGGGCAATCAGCCCCAGCATTTT. Its translation is CASSPPPGGRGNQPQHF.

This sequence joins TRBV18 and TRBJ1-2; possible D gene TRBD1, 6 bases. V was trimmed by 3 bases and J by 1 base, leaving 21 bases between them. CDR3 length: 18 residues. CDR1 is KGHSH, CDR2 LQKENI, per germline. CDR3 DNA: TGTGCCAGCTCACCGACCCAGACGGGGGCAGGCCTTAACTATGGCTACACCTTC. Protein sequence: CASSPTQTGAGLNYGYTF. Supplemented by reference TRBV18 and TRBJ1-2, the full variable domain reads NAGVMQNPRHLVRRRGQEARLRCSPMKGHSHVYWYRQLPEEGLKFMVYLQKENIIDESGMPKERFSAEFPKEGPSILRIQQVVRGDSAAYFCASSPTQTGAGLNYGYTFGSGTRLTVV.

This clonotype occurred a few times. Here the CDR3 reads CASSQLLGGGNEQFF. The CDR3 region has the DNA TGTGCCAGCAGCCAGTTGTTGGGAGGGGGCAATGAGCAGTTCTTC. The chain joins TRBV5-5 to TRBJ2-1; possible D gene TRBD2, 7 bases. The CDR3 runs 15 residues. V lost 4 bases and J 6 bases, leaving 17 bases between the germline ends. The V gene's germline CDR1 is SGHKS and CDR2 YYEKEE (reference sequence).

The rearrangement links TRBV5-1 to TRBJ1-4, with D hard to call. Looked up from germline, CDR1 is SGHRS and CDR2 is YFSETQ. The CDR3 extends over 14 amino acids. V lost 5 bases and J lost 5, with 13 bases in between. The CDR3 protein is CASSESVSNEKLFF. CDR3 in DNA: TGCGCCAGCAGTGAGTCAGTTTCAAATGAAAAACTGTTTTTT.

Note on this clonotype: This may be a read error: a much more frequent sequence differs by one nucleotide. This chain connects TRBV27 to TRBJ1-5, with D uncertain. CDR3 length: 13 amino acids. Germline loops: CDR1 MNHEY, CDR2 SMNVEV (reference sequence). CDR3: CANSLVGNQPQHF. In DNA form, the CDR3 reads TGTGCCAACAGTTTAGTGGGCAATCAGCCCCAGCATTTT.

Worth noting for this clonotype: Possible read error: a much larger clone is one base away. The chain's CDR3 is CSALDQFNRNIRYF. CDR3 in DNA: TGCAGTGCTCTAGACCAGTTTAACCGAAACATTCGGTACTTC. The chain combines TRBV20-1 with TRBJ2-4, with D uncertain. CDR3 length equals 14 residues. Per germline, CDR1 DFQATT and CDR2 SNEGSKA (reference sequence).

This clonotype was detected many times. An end of the junction does not agree with germline; a read error may underlie this. The genes are TRBV7-9 and TRBJ2-1, with 11 positions matching TRBD2. CDR3 length: 15 amino acids. Germline lookup yields CDR1 SEHNR and CDR2 FQNEAQ (reference sequence). Written as DNA, the CDR3 is TGTGCCAGCAGCCTAGCGGGGGGCTTAATCAATGAGCAGTTCTTC. The encoded protein is CASSLAGGLINEQFF.

The table lists this clonotype with a count of one. The rearrangement joins TRBV7-2 to TRBJ2-5; no reliable D call. The J call is in doubt because the DNA end fits TRBJ2-7 better. Germline V gives CDR1 SGHTA, CDR2 FQGNSA. This CDR3 spans 13 amino acids. In DNA form, the CDR3 reads TGTGCCAGCAGCCACGGATCATACTACGAGCAGTACTTC. Translating it yields CASSHGSYYEQYF.

This rearrangement joins TRBV27 to TRBJ2-1; 9 bases match TRBD2. Trimming removed 2 bases from V and 5 bases from J; junction bases left unmatched: 7. Per germline, CDR1 MNHEY and CDR2 SMNVEV (reference sequence). The CDR3 consists of 16 residues. CDR3 residues: CASSLGVSGRHNEQFF. The CDR3 DNA reads as TGTGCCAGCAGTTTAGGGGTTAGCGGGAGACACAATGAGCAGTTCTTC.

V and J are TRBV2 and TRBJ2-1; tentative D call: TRBD2 (6 bases). This CDR3 spans 13 amino acids. Deletions cut 4 bases from V and 2 bases from J, with 6 bases between. Germline V gives CDR1 SNHLY, CDR2 FYNNEI. Written as DNA, the CDR3 is TGTGCCAGCAGTGGGGGGGCCTACAATGAGCAGTTCTTC. Its translation is CASSGGAYNEQFF.

The chain uses TRBV18 and TRBJ2-2; 7 bases agree with TRBD2. Germline V lookup: CDR1 KGHSH, CDR2 LQKENI. CDR3 size: 16 residues. With 2 bases clipped from V and 5 bases from J, the junction kept 8 bases outside the gene matches. For the CDR3, the DNA is TGTGCCAGCTCACCAGTAGGCGGGAGCGTTACCGGGGAGCTGTTTTTT. This sequence encodes CASSPVGGSVTGELFF.

This chain's CDR3 is CSVGGGQFDGYTF. CDR3 nucleotide sequence: TGCAGCGTTGGCGGGGGACAGTTCGACGGCTACACCTTC. The chain recombines TRBV29-1 with TRBJ1-2, with TRBD1 identical over 7 bases. Losses at the gene ends were 4 bases for V and 8 bases for J; bases not matched to a gene: 10. CDR3 length equals 13 residues. Germline V CDR1 and CDR2: SQVTM, ANQGSEA.

The chain has TRBV6-5 and TRBJ1-4; D remains ambiguous. CDR1 MNHEY and CDR2 SVGAGI come from the germline V gene. The CDR3 has 13 amino acids. Between the trimmed V and J ends, which lost 2 bases and 3 bases, there was a span of 4 bases. CDR3 sequence: CASSYRANEKLFF. Written as DNA, the CDR3 is TGTGCCAGCAGTTACAGGGCTAATGAAAAACTGTTTTTT.

This clonotype appeared a few times. The chain uses TRBV3-1 and TRBJ2-5, with a weak D call TRBD2 (7 bases). The J call may not be correct, given that the DNA end is closer to TRBJ2-7. Germline loops: CDR1 LGHDT, CDR2 YNNKEL (reference sequence). The CDR3 contains 15 residues. The CDR3 DNA reads TGTGCCAGCAGCCCCAACGAGGGGGGGGCCTACGAGCAGTACTTC. Its protein product is CASSPNEGGAYEQYF.

The rearrangement joins TRBV19 to TRBJ1-1; D uncertain. Per the germline V gene, CDR1 is LNHDA and CDR2 is SQIVND (reference sequence). This CDR3 comprises 12 residues. V was trimmed by 3 bases and J by 3 bases, leaving 5 bases between them. The CDR3 reads CASSIADTEAFF. In DNA form, the CDR3 reads TGTGCCAGTAGTATTGCGGACACTGAAGCTTTCTTT. Using reference TRBV19 and TRBJ1-1 for the parts outside the CDR3, the full variable domain is DGGITQSPKYLFRKEGQNVTLSCEQNLNHDAMYWYRQDPGQGLRLIYYSQIVNDFQKGDIAEGYSVSREKKESFPLTVTSAQKNPTAFYLCASSIADTEAFFGQGTRLTVV.

This clonotype was picked up a small number of times. This sequence joins TRBV12-3 or TRBV12-4 and TRBJ1-4; 9 bases match TRBD1. The V segment lost 3 bases and the J segment 8 bases; nucleotides outside the gene matches: 7. The CDR3 spans 15 residues. This CDR3 reads CASSFGDREWEKLFF. As DNA, the CDR3 is TGTGCCAGCAGTTTTGGGGACAGGGAGTGGGAAAAACTGTTTTTT.

CDR3 DNA: TGTGCCAGCAGCGTTTCACCCCACGGGTCGGAGACCCAGTACTTC. This translates into CASSVSPHGSETQYF. This chain links TRBV9 with TRBJ2-5; D gene uncertain. The ends were cut back, 2 bases at V and 5 bases at J, with 16 bases in the middle. The germline CDR1 and CDR2 sequences are SGDLS and YYNGEE. The length of the CDR3 is 15 residues.

The rearrangement uses TRBV7-9 and TRBJ2-5; D is perhaps TRBD2 (5 bases). CDR3 length: 14 residues. Between the trimmed V and J ends, which lost 5 bases and 0 bases, there was a span of 10 bases. Germline V gene sequence: CDR1 SEHNR, CDR2 FQNEAQ (reference sequence). The CDR3 loop reads CASSERSHQETQYF. The CDR3 DNA follows: TGTGCCAGCAGCGAGCGGTCGCACCAAGAGACCCAGTACTTC.

About this clonotype itself: A read error is likely, as this CDR3 ends without the conserved phenylalanine or tryptophan. V is TRBV7-3 and J is TRBJ2-1; possibly TRBD1 or TRBD2 for D (5 bases each). Germline V gene data show CDR1 as SGHTA and CDR2 as FQGTGA. The CDR3 consists of 14 residues. The ends were cut back, 2 bases at V and 6 bases at J, with 11 bases in the middle. The CDR3 DNA follows: TGTGCCAGCAGCTTAGGTCCGGGGCCCAATGAGCAGTTCTCC. Translated, it gives CASSLGPGPNEQFS.

The rearrangement links TRBV3-1 to TRBJ2-2; TRBD2 agrees at 11 bases. Losses at the gene ends were 4 bases for V and 7 bases for J; bases not matched to a gene: 11. Germline lookup yields CDR1 LGHDT and CDR2 YNNKEL (reference sequence). This CDR3 comprises 17 residues. This CDR3 reads CASSRQTSGALGGELFF. CDR3 nucleotide sequence: TGTGCCAGCAGCCGACAGACTAGCGGGGCGTTGGGCGGGGAGCTGTTTTTT.

This clonotype was counted between two and nine times. The V gene is TRBV25-1, the J gene TRBJ2-7; D assignment may be TRBD1 or TRBD2 (5 bases each). CDR1 and CDR2 from the germline V gene are MGHDK and SYGVNS. CDR3 length: 13 residues. Between the trimmed V and J ends, which lost 7 bases and 1 base, there was a span of 11 bases. The CDR3 nucleotides are TGTGCCAGCATGGGACGGAATTCCTACGAGCAGTACTTC. Its translation is CASMGRNSYEQYF.

The gene calls are TRBV3-1 and TRBJ2-3, with TRBD1 as a possible D gene (5 bases). The CDR3 extends over 15 amino acids. The V end lost 1 base, the J end lost 6 bases, and 14 bases lay between the germline ends. Germline V gives CDR1 LGHDT, CDR2 YNNKEL (reference sequence). The CDR3 DNA follows: TGTGCCAGCAGCCAAGTGAGAACGGACAAGGATACGCAGTATTTT. As protein: CASSQVRTDKDTQYF.

About this clonotype itself: One end of the junction is discordant with germline, which a read error may explain. The genes are TRBV30 and TRBJ2-3; D is unresolved. Per the germline V gene, CDR1 is GTSNPN and CDR2 is SVGIG (reference sequence). The CDR3 spans 11 residues. This CDR3 reads CAWSNGDTQFF. In DNA form, the CDR3 reads TGTGCCTGGAGTAATGGAGATACGCAGTTTTTT.

This clonotype appeared a few times. The J gene is TRBJ2-3, the V gene TRBV10-3; D may be TRBD1 or TRBD2 (5 bases each). V gave up 5 bases and J gave up 6 bases, with 18 bases separating them. Germline V gene data show CDR1 as ENHRY and CDR2 as SYGVKD. CDR3 length: 15 residues. The CDR3 here is CAISLDGTEKDTQYF. CDR3 bases: TGTGCCATCAGTCTGGACGGGACCGAGAAGGATACGCAGTATTTT.

This clonotype was counted only a few times. The rearrangement uses TRBV5-1 and TRBJ2-1; perhaps TRBD2 as D (5 bases). V was trimmed by 1 base and J by 3 bases, leaving 14 bases between them. The CDR3 has 16 amino acids. Germline V gene lookup returns CDR1 SGHRS and CDR2 YFSETQ. CDR3 sequence (DNA): TGCGCCAGCAGCTTGATCCCTCTAGCTTACTACAATGAGCAGTTCTTC. This codes for CASSLIPLAYYNEQFF.